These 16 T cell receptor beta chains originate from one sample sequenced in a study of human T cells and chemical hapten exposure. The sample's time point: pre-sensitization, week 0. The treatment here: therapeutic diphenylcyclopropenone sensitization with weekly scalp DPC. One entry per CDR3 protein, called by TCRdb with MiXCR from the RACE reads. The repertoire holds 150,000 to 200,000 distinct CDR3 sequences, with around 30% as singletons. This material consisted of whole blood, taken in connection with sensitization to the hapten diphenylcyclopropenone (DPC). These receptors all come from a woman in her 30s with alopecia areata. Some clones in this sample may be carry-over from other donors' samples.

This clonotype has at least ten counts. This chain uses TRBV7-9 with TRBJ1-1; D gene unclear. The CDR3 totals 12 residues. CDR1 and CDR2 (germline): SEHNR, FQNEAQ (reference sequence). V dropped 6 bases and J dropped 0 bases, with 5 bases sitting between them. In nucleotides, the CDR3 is TGTGCCAGCAGACGTCTGAACACTGAAGCTTTCTTT. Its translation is CASRRLNTEAFF.

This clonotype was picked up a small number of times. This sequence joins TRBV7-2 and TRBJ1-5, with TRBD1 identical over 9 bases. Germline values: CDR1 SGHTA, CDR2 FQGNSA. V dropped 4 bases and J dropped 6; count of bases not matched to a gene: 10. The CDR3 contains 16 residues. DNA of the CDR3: TGTGCCAGCAGCTCCCAGGACAGGGGCAGGGGTCAGCCCCAGCATTTT. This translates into CASSSQDRGRGQPQHF.

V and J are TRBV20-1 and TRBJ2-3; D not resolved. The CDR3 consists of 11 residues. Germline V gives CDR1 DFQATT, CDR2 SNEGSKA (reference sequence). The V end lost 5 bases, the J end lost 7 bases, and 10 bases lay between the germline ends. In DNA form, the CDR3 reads TGCAGTGCTGGTACCTGGAATACGCAGTATTTT. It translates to CSAGTWNTQYF.

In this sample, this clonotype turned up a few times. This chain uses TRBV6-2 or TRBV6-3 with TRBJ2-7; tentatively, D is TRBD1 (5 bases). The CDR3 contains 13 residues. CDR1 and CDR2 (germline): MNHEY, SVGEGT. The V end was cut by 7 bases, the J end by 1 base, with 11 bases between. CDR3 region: CASKITGSYEQYF. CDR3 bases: TGTGCCAGCAAAATTACAGGATCCTACGAGCAGTACTTC.

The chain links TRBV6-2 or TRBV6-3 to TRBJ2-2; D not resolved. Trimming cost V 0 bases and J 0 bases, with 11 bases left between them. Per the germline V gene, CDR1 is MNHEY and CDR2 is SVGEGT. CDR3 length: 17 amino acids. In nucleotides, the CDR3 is TGTGCCAGCAGTTACTCCTCGTTCAGTTCGAACACCGGGGAGCTGTTTTTT. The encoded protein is CASSYSSFSSNTGELFF.

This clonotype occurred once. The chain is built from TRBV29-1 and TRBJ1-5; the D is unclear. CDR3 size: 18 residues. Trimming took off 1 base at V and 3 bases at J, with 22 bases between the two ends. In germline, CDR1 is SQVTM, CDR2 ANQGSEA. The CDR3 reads CSVEARCRKALDNQPQHF. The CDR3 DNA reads TGCAGCGTTGAAGCCCGGTGCAGGAAAGCATTGGACAATCAGCCCCAGCATTTT.

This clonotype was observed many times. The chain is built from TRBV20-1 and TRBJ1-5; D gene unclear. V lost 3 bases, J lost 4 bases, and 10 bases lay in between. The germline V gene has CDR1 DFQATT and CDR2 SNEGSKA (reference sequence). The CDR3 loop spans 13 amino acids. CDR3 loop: CSARSSFNQPQHF. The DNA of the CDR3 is TGCAGTGCTAGGTCTTCTTTTAATCAGCCCCAGCATTTT.

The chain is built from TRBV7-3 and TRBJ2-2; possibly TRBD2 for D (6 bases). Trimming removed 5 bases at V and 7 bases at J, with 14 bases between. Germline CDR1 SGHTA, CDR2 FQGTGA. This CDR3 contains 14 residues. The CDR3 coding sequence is TGTGCCAGCAGCCCGACTAGTCAGGGCGGGGAGCTGTTTTTT. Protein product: CASSPTSQGGELFF. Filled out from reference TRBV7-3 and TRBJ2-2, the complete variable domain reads GAGVSQTPSNKVTEKGKYVELRCDPISGHTALYWYRQSLGQGPEFLIYFQGTGAADDSGLPNDRFFAVRPEGSVSTLKIQRTERGDSAVYLCASSPTSQGGELFFGEGSRLTVL.

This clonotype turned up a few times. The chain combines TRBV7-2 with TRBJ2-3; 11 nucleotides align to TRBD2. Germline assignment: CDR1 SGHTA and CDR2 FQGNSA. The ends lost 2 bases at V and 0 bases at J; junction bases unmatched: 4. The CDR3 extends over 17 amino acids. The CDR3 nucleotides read TGTGCCAGCAGCTTAATACGACTAGCGGGGAGCACAGATACGCAGTATTTT. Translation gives CASSLIRLAGSTDTQYF.

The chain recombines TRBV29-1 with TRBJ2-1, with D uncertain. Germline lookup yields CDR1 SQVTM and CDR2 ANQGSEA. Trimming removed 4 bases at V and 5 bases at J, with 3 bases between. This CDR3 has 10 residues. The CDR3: CSVADNEQFF. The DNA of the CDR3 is TGCAGCGTTGCGGACAATGAGCAGTTCTTC.

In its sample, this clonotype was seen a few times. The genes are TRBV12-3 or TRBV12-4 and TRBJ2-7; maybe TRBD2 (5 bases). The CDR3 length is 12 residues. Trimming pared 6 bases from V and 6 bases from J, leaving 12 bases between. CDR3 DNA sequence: TGTGCCAGCAGATTAATCGCGGGCGAGCAGTACTTC. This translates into CASRLIAGEQYF.

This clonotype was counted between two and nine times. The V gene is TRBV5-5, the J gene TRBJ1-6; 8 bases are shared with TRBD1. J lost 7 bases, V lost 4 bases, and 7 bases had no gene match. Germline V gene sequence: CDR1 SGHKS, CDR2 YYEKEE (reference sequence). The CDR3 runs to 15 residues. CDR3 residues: CASSLSTGGNSPLHF. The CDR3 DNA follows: TGTGCCAGCAGCCTCTCTACAGGGGGGAATTCACCCCTCCACTTT.

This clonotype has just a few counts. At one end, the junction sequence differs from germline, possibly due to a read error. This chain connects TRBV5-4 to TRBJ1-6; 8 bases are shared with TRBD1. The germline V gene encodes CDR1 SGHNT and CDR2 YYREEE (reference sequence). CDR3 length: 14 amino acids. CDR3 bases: TGTGCCAGCAGCTCGCAGGACAGGGACTCACCCCTCCATTTT. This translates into CASSSQDRDSPLHF.

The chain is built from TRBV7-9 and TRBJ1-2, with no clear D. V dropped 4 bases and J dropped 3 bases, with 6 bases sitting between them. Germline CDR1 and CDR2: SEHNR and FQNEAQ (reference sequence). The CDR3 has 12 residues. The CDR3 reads CASSSGDYGYTF. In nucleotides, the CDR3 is TGTGCCAGCAGCTCCGGCGACTATGGCTACACCTTC.

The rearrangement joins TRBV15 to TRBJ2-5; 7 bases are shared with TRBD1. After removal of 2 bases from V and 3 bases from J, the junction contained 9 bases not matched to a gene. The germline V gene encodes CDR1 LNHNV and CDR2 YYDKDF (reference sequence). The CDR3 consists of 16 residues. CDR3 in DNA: TGTGCCACCAGCAGACAATACGCAACAGGGGAAGAGACCCAGTACTTC. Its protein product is CATSRQYATGEETQYF.

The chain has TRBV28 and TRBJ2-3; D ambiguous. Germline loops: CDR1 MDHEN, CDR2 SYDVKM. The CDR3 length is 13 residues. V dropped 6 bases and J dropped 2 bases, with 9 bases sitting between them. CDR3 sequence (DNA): TGTGCCAGCAGGGGTGGGTACACAGATACGCAGTATTTT. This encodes CASRGGYTDTQYF.